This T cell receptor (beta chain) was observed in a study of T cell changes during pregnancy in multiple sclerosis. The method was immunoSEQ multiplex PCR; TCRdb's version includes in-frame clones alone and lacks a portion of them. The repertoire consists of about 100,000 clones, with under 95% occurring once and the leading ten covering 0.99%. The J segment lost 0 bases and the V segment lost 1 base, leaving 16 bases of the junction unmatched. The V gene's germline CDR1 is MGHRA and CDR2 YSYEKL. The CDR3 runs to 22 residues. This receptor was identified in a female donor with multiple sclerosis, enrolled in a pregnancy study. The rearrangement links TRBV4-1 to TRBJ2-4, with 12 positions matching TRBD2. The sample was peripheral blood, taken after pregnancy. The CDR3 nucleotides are TGCGCCAGCAGCCAAGTGGCCCCGCCGGGACTAGCGGGTCAACTAGCCAAAAACATTCAGTACTTC. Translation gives CASSQVAPPGLAGQLAKNIQYF.